This T cell receptor beta chain was sequenced in a study of metastatic and nonmetastatic thyroid tumors. Study at large: Comparative analysis of repertoires was undertaken across blood and tumor or nodule tissue obtained from malignant and benign thyroid patients.

Via MiXCR, TCRdb re-called the PCR reads. The data contain about 11,000 clones, 25% to 35% of them singletons. The CDR3 spans 15 residues. The junction had 2 bases not matched to a gene; V was cut back by 1 base and J by 3 bases. General observations from the study: Malignant thyroid tumors reportedly exceeded benign nodules significantly in TCR beta diversity, with the difference appearing in blood and tumor.

This clone was recorded many times. What it recognizes is unknown. The same CDR3 arises from other DNA sequences in this sample as well. None of the patients had undergone any treatment ahead of thyroid surgery. The sequenced sample was tumor tissue. This sequence originates from a male donor with papillary thyroid cancer or a benign thyroid nodule (not recorded which). Some clones in this sample may be carry-over from other donors' samples. The V gene is TRBV12-3 or TRBV12-4, the J gene TRBJ1-5; 8 nucleotides line up with TRBD1. The CDR3 is CASSLGTGPNQPQHF. DNA for the CDR3: TGTGCCAGCAGTTTAGGGACAGGGCCCAATCAGCCCCAGCATTTT.